The TCR beta chain under discussion was sequenced for a study of T cell repertoires in cytomegalovirus infection. Turning to the study itself: Peptides in the study included HLA-C-restricted and HLA-B-restricted CMV epitopes. From public TCR beta signatures came an indication of both CMV infection and matching HLA type.

Germline loops: CDR1 MGHRA, CDR2 YSYEKL. Trimming left V 3 bases short and J 6 bases short, with 10 bases between. The CDR3 sequence is 13 residues long. Each CDR3 protein gets one entry after TCRdb re-called the reads with MiXCR. Among 140,000 to 150,000 distinct CDR3 sequences listed, about 32% were seen once. This clonotype was seen a handful of times. The target antigen is unknown. This receptor was identified in a human donor in good health (CMV status not recorded). Some clones in this sample may be carry-over from other donors' samples. V gene TRBV4-1 combines with J gene TRBJ2-3; D unclear. This sample comprised CD8+ T cells from cultured PBMCs, obtained from culture after CMV antigen stimulation. CDR3 DNA: TGCGCCAGCAGCCAGGCACCGTGGGATACGCAGTATTTT. Translation: CASSQAPWDTQYF.